A single T cell receptor (beta chain) is shown here with its context. The sample is drawn from a study of T cell repertoires in cytomegalovirus infection. Each CDR3 protein is one row after TCRdb ran MiXCR on the reads. The data contain about 260,000 distinct CDR3 sequences, roughly 13% of them singletons. Specimen: PBMCs. The origin of this receptor is a human donor in good health (CMV status not recorded). Some clones in this sample may be carry-over from other donors' samples.

CDR3 nucleotide sequence: TGTGCCAGCCGGAGGGGAGGGAACTATGGCTACACCTTC. It is translated as CASRRGGNYGYTF. This chain joins TRBV12-3 or TRBV12-4 and TRBJ1-2; possible D gene TRBD1, 5 bases. This CDR3 is 13 amino acids long. Trimming removed 8 bases at V and 2 bases at J, with 12 bases between.